Each of the 30 T cell receptor beta chains below was sequenced from the same sample in a study of blood T cell repertoires in COVID-19. Only in-frame clones appear in the TCRdb table, and some are missing; sequencing was by immunoSEQ multiplex PCR. The sample consists of approximately 270,000 clones, 70% to 90% of them appearing once. Sequencing was done on a sample of peripheral blood. All receptors come from a woman aged 70 to 79 with acute or convalescent COVID-19.

The V call is TRBV6-5, the J call TRBJ1-3; no clear D. The V and J ends lost 7 bases and 0 bases respectively, with 13 bases between them. CDR1 MNHEY and CDR2 SVGAGI come from the germline V gene. This CDR3 spans 15 amino acids. DNA for the CDR3: TGTGCCAGCATCCTCACAGATGCCTCTGGAAACACCATATATTTT. This translates into CASILTDASGNTIYF.

The V call is TRBV7-2, the J call TRBJ2-2; D not certain. CDR3 size: 14 residues. CDR1 and CDR2 (germline): SGHTA, FQGNSA. V was trimmed by 9 bases and J by 5 bases, leaving 16 bases between them. The chain's CDR3 is CASHPHRVTGELFF. The CDR3 DNA follows: TGTGCCAGTCACCCGCACCGGGTTACCGGGGAGCTGTTTTTT.

The chain employs TRBV7-6 and TRBJ2-3; no firm D call. CDR1 and CDR2 (germline): SGHVS, FNYEAQ. V lost 1 base and J lost 2, with 7 bases in between. This CDR3 has 14 residues. CDR3 region: CASSLGAATDTQYF. CDR3 sequence (DNA): TGTGCCAGCAGCTTAGGGGCCGCCACAGATACGCAGTATTTT.

The V and J genes are TRBV2 and TRBJ1-1; 7 nucleotides line up with TRBD1. Germline V gives CDR1 SNHLY, CDR2 FYNNEI. The ends lost 6 bases at V and 6 bases at J; junction bases unmatched: 7. The CDR3 has 13 residues. CDR3 sequence: CASRPQGLAEAFF. Written as DNA, the CDR3 is TGTGCCAGCAGGCCACAGGGGCTGGCTGAAGCTTTCTTT. Full variable domain (remainder filled in from reference TRBV2 and TRBJ1-1): EPEVTQTPSHQVTQMGQEVILRCVPISNHLYFYWYRQILGQKVEFLVSFYNNEISEKSEIFDDQFSVERPDGSNFTLKIRSTKLEDSAMYFCASRPQGLAEAFFGQGTRLTVV.

The rearrangement joins TRBV20-1 to TRBJ2-7; perhaps TRBD2 as D (5 bases). V was clipped by 3 bases and J by 7 bases, with 10 bases between them. This CDR3 spans 11 amino acids. Germline V gene sequence: CDR1 DFQATT, CDR2 SNEGSKA (reference sequence). The CDR3 reads CSASTGSEQYF. CDR3 coding DNA: TGCAGTGCTAGTACGGGGAGTGAGCAGTACTTC.

The V and J genes are TRBV6-5 and TRBJ1-2, with a tentative D call TRBD1 (6 bases). This CDR3 spans 14 amino acids. Germline CDR1 reads MNHEY; CDR2 reads SVGAGI. Trimming cost V 4 bases and J 3 bases, with 12 bases left between them. CDR3 sequence (DNA): TGTGCCAGCAGTTGGGGCAGGGGTGACTATGGCTACACCTTC. Its protein is CASSWGRGDYGYTF.

The chain has TRBV20-1 and TRBJ1-6, with TRBD1 as a possible D gene (6 bases). The CDR3 is made up of 12 amino acids. V was cut by 3 bases and J by 14 bases, with 14 bases left in between. CDR1 is DFQATT, CDR2 SNEGSKA, per germline (reference sequence). CDR3 in DNA: TGCAGTGCTAGTTCAGGGGCGGCGACCCTCCACTTT. Residues: CSASSGAATLHF.

V usage is TRBV6-5 and J usage is TRBJ1-2; TRBD1 matches at 7 bases. Germline CDR1 and CDR2: MNHEY and SVGAGI. CDR3 size: 13 residues. V gave up 7 bases and J gave up 8 bases; unmatched junction bases: 10. CDR3 sequence (DNA): TGTGCCAGCACTCTTCGGACAGGTTACGGCTACACCTTC. This sequence encodes CASTLRTGYGYTF.

The chain employs TRBV12-3 or TRBV12-4 and TRBJ1-5; D remains unclear. Trimming took 1 base from V and 4 from J, leaving 2 bases between them. CDR3 size: 12 residues. The CDR3 loop is CASSLVNQPQHF. DNA for the CDR3: TGTGCCAGCAGTTTAGTAAATCAGCCCCAGCATTTT.

The V call is TRBV20-1, the J call TRBJ1-1; 8 nucleotides line up with TRBD1. This CDR3 contains 11 residues. Unmatched junction bases numbered 7, after V lost 6 bases and J lost 10 bases. CDR1 is DFQATT, CDR2 SNEGSKA, per germline (reference sequence). CDR3 sequence: CSAEGQELAFF. The CDR3 coding sequence is TGCAGTGCCGAGGGACAGGAGCTAGCTTTCTTT.

The V gene is TRBV3-1 (or the pseudogene TRBV3-2), the J gene TRBJ1-5; a possible D gene is TRBD1 (5 bases). With 5 bases removed from V and 6 bases from J, the gap between germline ends came to 11 bases. Germline-derived CDR1 and CDR2 are LGHDT and YNNKEL (reference sequence). The CDR3 is 13 residues long. CDR3 DNA: TGTGCCAGCAGCGGTTCAGGGATTCAGCCCCAGCATTTT. It specifies CASSGSGIQPQHF.

The chain carries TRBV7-9 and TRBJ2-1, with unresolved D. CDR1 and CDR2 (germline): SEHNR, FQNEAQ (reference sequence). V was cut by 5 bases and J by 0 bases, with 11 bases left in between. The CDR3 runs 15 residues. The chain's CDR3 is CASSLYWSSYNEQFF. DNA of the CDR3: TGTGCCAGCAGCCTCTATTGGAGCTCCTACAATGAGCAGTTCTTC.

The rearrangement uses TRBV18 and TRBJ2-5; 9 nucleotides agree with TRBD1. This CDR3 region has 19 residues. Germline V gene sequence: CDR1 KGHSH, CDR2 LQKENI. With 3 bases clipped from V and 0 bases from J, the junction kept 14 bases outside the gene matches. The CDR3 loop is CASSPIRGQGYAYQETQYF. CDR3 sequence (DNA): TGTGCCAGCTCACCGATTCGAGGACAGGGGTATGCCTACCAAGAGACCCAGTACTTC.

The J gene is TRBJ2-7, the V gene TRBV27, with TRBD1 identical over 9 bases. This CDR3 contains 17 residues. Trimming cost V 8 bases and J 4 bases; bases outside gene matches: 18. Germline assignment: CDR1 MNHEY and CDR2 SMNVEV (reference sequence). CDR3 DNA sequence: TGTGCCAGCGGACACGTTACAGGGGGCGAGAATGCGTACGAGCAGTACTTC. It yields the protein CASGHVTGGENAYEQYF.

This chain links TRBV6-2 or TRBV6-3 with TRBJ2-1; D is possibly TRBD1 (6 bases). Trimming took 4 bases from V and 11 from J, leaving 15 bases between them. The CDR3 totals 13 residues. CDR1 MNHEY and CDR2 SVGEGT come from the germline V gene. The CDR3 protein is CASSSDSDLQQFF. The CDR3 DNA reads as TGTGCCAGCAGTTCGGACAGTGACTTACAGCAGTTCTTC.

CDR3 amino acids: CASSEDWAEPEKLFF. The CDR3 DNA follows: TGTGCCAGCAGTGAGGATTGGGCAGAACCCGAAAAACTGTTTTTT. The chain is built from TRBV25-1 and TRBJ1-4; no firm D call. The length of the CDR3 is 15 residues. Germline V gives CDR1 MGHDK, CDR2 SYGVNS. Trimming removed 3 bases from V and 8 bases from J, with 16 bases in between.

The chain employs TRBV3-1 (or the pseudogene TRBV3-2) and TRBJ2-2; 10 bases line up with TRBD2. The V gene's germline CDR1 is LGHDT and CDR2 YNNKEL (reference sequence). With 0 bases clipped from V and 7 bases from J, the junction kept 5 bases outside the gene matches. The CDR3 has 16 residues. The CDR3 DNA reads as TGTGCCAGCAGCCAAGAAGCGGGGGGGCTGGTCGGGGAGCTGTTTTTT. Its protein is CASSQEAGGLVGELFF.

The chain has TRBV18 and TRBJ1-5; 11 bases agree with TRBD1. V lost 0 bases to trimming and J lost 2 bases; unmatched junction nucleotides: 3. Germline CDR1 and CDR2: KGHSH and LQKENI. The CDR3 has 17 amino acids. For the CDR3, the DNA is TGTGCCAGCTCACCACCGGGGGGACAGGGGGGCAATCAGCCCCAGCATTTT. Amino acid sequence: CASSPPGGQGGNQPQHF.

This sequence joins TRBV6-2 or TRBV6-3 and TRBJ2-5; the match to TRBD1 covers 7 bases. The CDR3 runs 14 residues. In germline, CDR1 is MNHEY, CDR2 SVGEGT. Trimming at V came to 2 bases and at J to 3 bases, leaving 3 bases not matched to a gene. CDR3 in DNA: TGTGCCAGCAGTTACGCCCAGGGGGAAGAGACCCAGTACTTC. Amino acid sequence: CASSYAQGEETQYF.

This clone has only one observation. The chain recombines TRBV3-1 (or the pseudogene TRBV3-2) with TRBJ2-1; 7 bases map to TRBD1. The CDR3 spans 14 residues. Germline V gene sequence: CDR1 LGHDT, CDR2 YNNKEL (reference sequence). J was trimmed by 12 bases and V by 1 base; bases with no gene match: 9. Here the CDR3 reads CASSQGRQGEGQFF. The CDR3 nucleotides read TGTGCCAGCAGCCAAGGGCGACAGGGCGAGGGGCAGTTCTTC.

The J gene is TRBJ1-4, the V gene TRBV13; TRBD1 might be the D (5 bases). V was cut by 5 bases and J by 8 bases, with 15 bases left in between. Germline V gene lookup returns CDR1 PRHDT and CDR2 FYEKMQ (reference sequence). The CDR3 has 14 residues. As DNA, the CDR3 is TGTGCCAGCAGCCCGGGGGGGAAAGGGGAAAAACTGTTTTTT. Protein sequence: CASSPGGKGEKLFF.

This chain joins TRBV6-5 and TRBJ1-6; D unclear. The V end lost 7 bases, the J end lost 7 bases, and 17 bases lay between the germline ends. The length of the CDR3 is 15 residues. Germline values: CDR1 MNHEY, CDR2 SVGAGI. CDR3 amino acids: CASTGNDRLNSPLHF. CDR3 DNA sequence: TGTGCCAGCACGGGGAACGATCGATTGAATTCACCCCTCCACTTT.

The CDR3: CASGTGPATNEKLFF. CDR3 nucleotide sequence: TGTGCCAGCGGGACAGGCCCCGCAACTAATGAAAAACTGTTTTTT. The genes are TRBV10-3 and TRBJ1-4, with TRBD1 matching over 8 bases. CDR3 length equals 15 residues. V was pared by 10 bases and J by 0 bases, with 7 bases of the junction left unmatched. Germline V gives CDR1 ENHRY, CDR2 SYGVKD.

This chain uses TRBV7-3 with TRBJ2-6; D perhaps matches TRBD2 (6 bases). The V gene's germline CDR1 is SGHTA and CDR2 FQGTGA. The CDR3 is made up of 18 amino acids. V shed 0 bases and J shed 2 bases, with 14 bases lying between them. CDR3 in amino acids: CASSLTGDSIPGANVLTF. Written as DNA, the CDR3 is TGTGCCAGCAGCTTAACGGGGGACTCAATTCCTGGGGCCAACGTCCTGACTTTC.

The V and J genes are TRBV7-2 and TRBJ2-6; D remains ambiguous. Between the trimmed V and J ends, which lost 3 bases and 3 bases, there was a span of 9 bases. This CDR3 is built from 15 residues. CDR1 is SGHTA and CDR2 is FQGNSA in the germline V gene. The CDR3 DNA follows: TGTGCCAGCAGCTTGGGCCTTAGTGGGGCCAACGTCCTGACTTTC. Translated: CASSLGLSGANVLTF.

The DNA of the CDR3 is TGCGCCAGCAGCATCCTCGGTGGGGGCCGTGGCACCGGGGAGCTGTTTTTT. Its translation is CASSILGGGRGTGELFF. V and J are TRBV5-1 and TRBJ2-2; a weak D match, TRBD1 (6 bases). The CDR3 is made up of 17 amino acids. CDR1 and CDR2 from the germline V gene are SGHRS and YFSETQ. V lost 4 bases, J lost 4 bases, and 20 bases lay in between.

The sample holds a few counts of this clone. V and J are TRBV15 and TRBJ2-7; TRBD1 matches at 11 bases. The ends lost 1 base at V and 5 bases at J; junction bases unmatched: 4. The CDR3 consists of 15 residues. Germline V gives CDR1 LNHNV, CDR2 YYDKDF (reference sequence). CDR3 in DNA: TGTGCCACCAGCAGAGTCGGACAGGGGGCTCACGAGCAGTACTTC. This encodes CATSRVGQGAHEQYF.

The chain links TRBV5-1 to TRBJ1-3; tentative D call: TRBD1 (5 bases). The germline V gene has CDR1 SGHRS and CDR2 YFSETQ. The CDR3 consists of 15 residues. Trimming shortened V by 0 bases and J by 2 bases, and 9 bases separated the two germline ends. The CDR3 nucleotides are TGCGCCAGCAGCTTGGACCAGGGCGCTGGAAACACCATATATTTT. Its protein product is CASSLDQGAGNTIYF.

The V call is TRBV18, the J call TRBJ2-5; possible D gene TRBD2, 7 bases. The V gene lost 2 bases and the J gene lost 2 bases, with 15 bases spanning the gap. The CDR3 loop spans 16 amino acids. Germline V gene sequence: CDR1 KGHSH, CDR2 LQKENI. This chain's CDR3 is CASSPGGARPQETQYF. CDR3 bases: TGTGCCAGCTCACCAGGGGGGGCGAGACCGCAAGAGACCCAGTACTTC.

The V and J genes are TRBV11-2 and TRBJ2-1, with TRBD2 matching 9 bases. Germline V gene sequence: CDR1 SGHAT, CDR2 FQNNGV. The CDR3 is 14 amino acids. Trimming cost V 1 base and J 15 bases; bases outside gene matches: 10. CDR3 protein: CASSLGTAGGPLFF. The CDR3 nucleotides read TGTGCCAGCAGCTTAGGGACTGCGGGGGGGCCGTTGTTCTTC.